This entry lists 29 T cell receptor beta chains sequenced from one sample in a study of blood T cell repertoires in COVID-19. Data came from immunoSEQ multiplex PCR; TCRdb stores just in-frame clones and leaves some out. The sample yields fewer than 150,000 clones, roughly 86% seen once. Sequencing was done on a sample of peripheral blood. The receptors derive from a human donor in a cohort sampled during active COVID-19.

In the case of this clone: The junction and the germline gene differ at one end; a read error may be behind it. The V call is TRBV18, the J call TRBJ2-3, with 7 bases aligning to TRBD1. The CDR3 is made up of 12 amino acids. CDR1 and CDR2 from the germline V gene are KGHSH and LQKENI. CDR3 DNA: TGTGCCAGCTCACCGATGGGACAGAGGATACATTTT. It yields the protein CASSPMGQRIHF.

This chain connects TRBV11-2 to TRBJ1-1; 7 bases agree with TRBD1. The CDR3 loop spans 14 amino acids. Per germline, CDR1 SGHAT and CDR2 FQNNGV. V lost 10 bases, J lost 0 bases, and 8 bases stayed unmatched. For the CDR3, the DNA is TGTGCCACGTTGAGACAGGGACTGAACACTGAAGCTTTCTTT. As protein: CATLRQGLNTEAFF.

V gene TRBV3-1 (or the pseudogene TRBV3-2) combines with J gene TRBJ2-1, with 9 bases that match TRBD1. The CDR3 runs 15 residues. J was trimmed by 6 bases and V by 5 bases; bases with no gene match: 8. CDR1 and CDR2 (germline): LGHDT, YNNKEL (reference sequence). The CDR3 nucleotides read TGTGCCAGCAGCATGGGACAGGGAAATGGCAATGAGCAGTTCTTC. It encodes CASSMGQGNGNEQFF.

This clone was observed once. The chain carries TRBV19 and TRBJ1-2; tentatively, D is TRBD1 (5 bases). Germline CDR1 reads LNHDA; CDR2 reads SQIVND (reference sequence). The V end lost 1 base, the J end lost 3 bases, and 12 bases lay between the germline ends. This CDR3 comprises 15 residues. The CDR3 DNA sequence: TGTGCCAGTAGTATAGGGGCCGCGGGGCACTATGGCTACACCTTC. It specifies CASSIGAAGHYGYTF.

This chain uses TRBV28 with TRBJ2-7; 7 bases fit TRBD2. This CDR3 region has 13 residues. Looked up from germline, CDR1 is MDHEN and CDR2 is SYDVKM. Losses at the gene ends were 6 bases for V and 2 bases for J; bases not matched to a gene: 4. CDR3 coding DNA: TGTGCCAGCAGAACTAGCGCGACCTACGAGCAGTACTTC. It codes for CASRTSATYEQYF.

J is TRBJ2-1 and V is TRBV7-8; 15 bases map to TRBD2. J was trimmed by 7 bases and V by 3 bases; bases with no gene match: 1. CDR3 length equals 15 residues. Per the germline V gene, CDR1 is SGHVS and CDR2 is FQNEAQ. The CDR3 sequence: CASSLGTSGGNEQFF. The CDR3 DNA reads TGTGCCAGCAGCTTGGGGACTAGCGGGGGGAATGAGCAGTTCTTC.

This clone was detected once. The CDR3 loop is CASSFSGGLTEAFF. Written as DNA, the CDR3 is TGCGCCAGCAGCTTTTCAGGGGGTCTAACTGAAGCTTTCTTT. This chain joins TRBV5-1 and TRBJ1-1; TRBD1 matches 7 bases. The J segment lost 5 bases and the V segment lost 2 bases, leaving 6 bases of the junction unmatched. Germline CDR1 reads SGHRS; CDR2 reads YFSETQ. This CDR3 region has 14 residues. Based on the CDR3 plus reference TRBV5-1 and TRBJ1-1, the full variable domain is KAGVTQTPRYLIKTRGQQVTLSCSPISGHRSVSWYQQTPGQGLQFLFEYFSETQRNKGNFPGRFSGRQFSNSRSEMNVSTLELGDSALYLCASSFSGGLTEAFFGQGTRLTVV.

V is TRBV9 and J is TRBJ1-6, with D possibly TRBD1 on 6 matching bases. The CDR3 is made up of 15 amino acids. V was clipped by 0 bases and J by 6 bases, with 10 bases between them. The V gene's germline CDR1 is SGDLS and CDR2 YYNGEE. Here the CDR3 reads CASSVEGGGNSPLHF. The CDR3 bases are TGTGCCAGCAGCGTAGAGGGAGGGGGTAATTCACCCCTCCACTTT. Based on the CDR3 plus reference TRBV9 and TRBJ1-6, the full variable domain is DSGVTQTPKHLITATGQRVTLRCSPRSGDLSVYWYQQSLDQGLQFLIQYYNGEERAKGNILERFSAQQFPDLHSELNLSSLELGDSALYFCASSVEGGGNSPLHFGNGTRLTVT.

CDR3 sequence: CASSPDPRDYRELFF. The CDR3 bases are TGTGCCAGCTCACCCGACCCACGGGACTACCGGGAGCTGTTTTTT. The J gene is TRBJ2-2, the V gene TRBV18; 7 nucleotides align to TRBD2. Per germline, CDR1 KGHSH and CDR2 LQKENI. J gave up 9 bases and V 3 bases, and 10 bases lay outside the gene matches. The CDR3 is made up of 15 amino acids.

The V call is TRBV29-1, the J call TRBJ2-5; TRBD2 is a possible D gene (7 bases). V lost 0 bases, J lost 4 bases, and 15 bases lay in between. The CDR3 spans 15 residues. CDR1 and CDR2 (germline): SQVTM, ANQGSEA. CDR3 in DNA: TGCAGCGTTGAAGATGGGGGGGGCAGGGGAGAGACCCAGTACTTC. Protein: CSVEDGGGRGETQYF.

The V gene is TRBV3-1 (or the pseudogene TRBV3-2), the J gene TRBJ2-7, with TRBD1 matching over 11 bases. CDR3 length: 15 amino acids. The V and J ends lost 4 bases and 2 bases, in that order; junction bases with no gene match: 4. Germline CDR1 reads LGHDT; CDR2 reads YNNKEL (reference sequence). The CDR3 sequence: CASSPADRGPYEQYF. CDR3 DNA sequence: TGTGCCAGCAGCCCGGCGGACAGGGGGCCCTACGAGCAGTACTTC.

V is TRBV6-1 and J is TRBJ2-5; D is possibly TRBD1 (6 bases). The germline CDR1 and CDR2 sequences are MNHNS and SASEGT. The CDR3 is 15 residues long. V lost 3 bases and J 1 base, leaving 12 bases between the germline ends. CDR3 loop: CASSEGQGAQETQYF. The CDR3 region has the DNA TGTGCCAGCAGTGAGGGACAAGGGGCCCAAGAGACCCAGTACTTC.

The chain links TRBV5-8 to TRBJ1-2; 9 nucleotides line up with TRBD1. The trim removed 3 bases at V and 8 bases at J, leaving 2 bases unmatched. This CDR3 spans 12 amino acids. Looked up from germline, CDR1 is SGHTS and CDR2 is YDEGEE. CDR3 sequence reads: CASSWTGEGYTF. CDR3 nucleotide sequence: TGTGCCAGCAGCTGGACAGGGGAAGGCTACACCTTC.

This clone has a handful of counts. V usage is TRBV3-1 (or the pseudogene TRBV3-2) and J usage is TRBJ1-5; 7 bases match TRBD1. Germline values: CDR1 LGHDT, CDR2 YNNKEL (reference sequence). The CDR3 sequence is 15 residues long. The V gene end was trimmed by 1 base and the J gene end by 4 bases; junction bases not matched to a gene: 4. CDR3 sequence: CASSQGDSANQPQHF. CDR3 DNA: TGTGCCAGCAGCCAAGGGGACAGTGCGAATCAGCCCCAGCATTTT.

The V and J genes are TRBV28 and TRBJ2-1; D is possibly TRBD2 (7 bases). Trimming cost V 3 bases and J 2 bases, with 20 bases left between them. Germline V gene sequence: CDR1 MDHEN, CDR2 SYDVKM. CDR3 size: 18 residues. CDR3 nucleotide sequence: TGTGCCAGCAGTTTCTTGTCCCGGGGGGCAAAAACCTACAATGAGCAGTTCTTC. The encoded protein is CASSFLSRGAKTYNEQFF.

This clone was seen more than once but under ten times. V usage is TRBV5-1 and J usage is TRBJ2-2; D is unclear. The V and J ends lost 4 bases and 8 bases respectively, with 9 bases between them. This CDR3 has 12 amino acids. Per the germline V gene, CDR1 is SGHRS and CDR2 is YFSETQ. In DNA, the CDR3 is TGCGCCAGCAGCCCGCCCAGGGGGGAGCTGTTTTTT. Amino acid sequence: CASSPPRGELFF.

This chain connects TRBV10-2 to TRBJ1-4; TRBD1 matches 7 bases. The CDR3 totals 14 residues. Germline trimming cut 8 bases from V and 1 base from J; bases unmatched to any gene: 4. CDR1 and CDR2 (germline): WSHSY, SAAADI. The CDR3 protein is CASAGTVTNEKLFF. CDR3 in DNA: TGCGCCAGCGCCGGGACAGTAACTAATGAAAAACTGTTTTTT.

The V call is TRBV6-5, the J call TRBJ2-7; 7 bases line up with TRBD1. The CDR3 consists of 15 residues. Germline trimming cut 6 bases from V and 7 bases from J; bases unmatched to any gene: 15. Germline-derived CDR1 and CDR2 are MNHEY and SVGAGI. The CDR3 sequence: CASSQELQGSGEQYF. DNA for the CDR3: TGTGCCAGCAGCCAAGAGCTACAGGGGTCGGGGGAGCAGTACTTC.

CDR3 nucleotide sequence: TGTGCCAGCAGCCCTTCACCGGGCTACAATGAGCAGTTCTTC. Residues: CASSPSPGYNEQFF. The V and J genes are TRBV7-8 and TRBJ2-1; D remains unclear. V dropped 5 bases and J dropped 3 bases, with 11 bases sitting between them. The CDR3 is made up of 14 amino acids. Germline assignment: CDR1 SGHVS and CDR2 FQNEAQ.

The chain links TRBV18 to TRBJ2-7; possible D gene TRBD2, 5 bases. The V gene lost 6 bases and the J gene lost 3 bases, with 12 bases spanning the gap. Germline CDR1 is KGHSH and CDR2 is LQKENI. There are 13 residues in the CDR3. The CDR3 nucleotides read TGTGCCAGCTCCCCCGCCCGGGGCTACGAGCAGTACTTC. It is translated as CASSPARGYEQYF.

This clone appeared a few times. The chain links TRBV7-2 to TRBJ1-5, with D uncertain. Germline V CDR1 and CDR2: SGHTA, FQGNSA. The CDR3 has 13 residues. The V end was cut by 8 bases, the J end by 3 bases, with 11 bases between. The CDR3 protein is CASRDAPNQPQHF. The CDR3 nucleotides are TGTGCCAGCCGGGATGCCCCCAATCAGCCCCAGCATTTT.

The genes are TRBV7-2 and TRBJ1-3; 7 bases map to TRBD1. The CDR3 totals 19 residues. The germline V gene encodes CDR1 SGHTA and CDR2 FQGNSA. J was trimmed by 1 base and V by 5 bases; bases with no gene match: 17. This CDR3 is CASSPHRKGGLGSGNTIYF. The CDR3 DNA sequence: TGTGCCAGCAGCCCCCACAGGAAAGGGGGCCTAGGGTCTGGAAACACCATATATTTT. The variable domain in full, with the rest retrieved from reference TRBV7-2 and TRBJ1-3, is GAGVSQSPSNKVTEKGKDVELRCDPISGHTALYWYRQSLGQGLEFLIYFQGNSAPDKSGLPSDRFSAERTGGSVSTLTIQRTQQEDSAVYLCASSPHRKGGLGSGNTIYFGEGSWLTVV.

The chain combines TRBV3-1 (or the pseudogene TRBV3-2) with TRBJ2-1, with 10 bases matching TRBD2. CDR1 and CDR2 from the germline V gene are LGHDT and YNNKEL (reference sequence). The CDR3 has 20 residues. V lost 3 bases to trimming and J lost 0 bases; unmatched junction nucleotides: 14. The CDR3 protein is CASSHVSGGKSRSSYNEQFF. The CDR3 DNA reads TGTGCCAGCAGCCATGTTAGCGGGGGGAAAAGTCGGAGCTCCTACAATGAGCAGTTCTTC.

The J gene is TRBJ2-1, the V gene TRBV18, with a tentative D call TRBD1 (5 bases). The length of the CDR3 is 11 residues. V was shortened by 3 bases and J by 10 bases, with 7 bases between the two germline ends. Germline V lookup: CDR1 KGHSH, CDR2 LQKENI. CDR3 amino acids: CASSPAGEQFF. The CDR3 DNA reads as TGTGCCAGCTCACCGGCAGGGGAGCAGTTCTTC.

V is TRBV5-1 and J is TRBJ2-3, with TRBD1 matching over 7 bases. Per germline, CDR1 SGHRS and CDR2 YFSETQ. Losses at the gene ends were 4 bases for V and 0 bases for J; bases not matched to a gene: 5. This CDR3 contains 15 residues. CDR3 in amino acids: CASSPGTASTDTQYF. The CDR3 nucleotides read TGCGCCAGCAGCCCCGGGACAGCCAGCACAGATACGCAGTATTTT.

This clone is a singleton in its sample. The chain uses TRBV7-9 and TRBJ2-3; tentative D call: TRBD1 (6 bases). The V end lost 0 bases, the J end lost 1 base, and 11 bases lay between the germline ends. The CDR3 runs 16 residues. Germline CDR1 is SEHNR and CDR2 is FQNEAQ (reference sequence). This CDR3 is CASSLARTDGTDTQYF. The CDR3 DNA is TGTGCCAGCAGCTTAGCGAGGACAGACGGCACAGATACGCAGTATTTT.

This chain connects TRBV5-1 to TRBJ2-6; D is possibly TRBD1 (6 bases). V lost 4 bases and J 4 bases, leaving 18 bases between the germline ends. Germline CDR1 and CDR2: SGHRS and YFSETQ. The CDR3 loop spans 17 amino acids. The CDR3 loop is CASSTNPQGSGANVLTF. For the CDR3, the DNA is TGCGCCAGCAGCACTAATCCCCAGGGGTCCGGGGCCAACGTCCTGACTTTC.

The rearrangement uses TRBV29-1 and TRBJ1-2; D gene unclear. V was shortened by 4 bases and J by 5 bases, with 14 bases between the two germline ends. The CDR3 sequence is 13 residues long. CDR1 and CDR2 from the germline V gene are SQVTM and ANQGSEA. The CDR3 DNA is TGCAGCGTTGTCTCTACCTCGGGGTATGGCTACACCTTC. The encoded protein is CSVVSTSGYGYTF.

The chain employs TRBV24-1 and TRBJ1-4; D is perhaps TRBD1 (5 bases). The CDR3 loop spans 15 amino acids. Trimming stripped 3 bases from V and 6 bases from J, with 13 bases between. Germline lookup yields CDR1 KGHDR and CDR2 SFDVKD. The CDR3 bases are TGTGCCACCAGTGATGGAAGGGGAGGCGATGAAAAACTGTTTTTT. This encodes CATSDGRGGDEKLFF.